One and the same sample provided the 28 T cell receptor beta chains below, sequenced in a study of T cell clonality in common variable immunodeficiency. The method was immunoSEQ multiplex PCR; TCRdb's version includes in-frame clones alone and lacks a portion of them. Recorded here are approximately 60,000 clones, none singletons. The sequenced sample consisted of peripheral blood mononuclear cells. These receptor sequences come from a person aged 18 to 75 in good health.

Many counts were recorded for this clone. The read terminates 3 residues ahead of where the CDR3 ends, so the germline J gene completes it. The V call is TRBV14, the J call TRBJ2-3; possibly TRBD1 for D (5 bases). Per germline, CDR1 SGHDN and CDR2 FVKESK. The CDR3 extends over 13 amino acids. V was cut by 6 bases and J by 4 bases, with 11 bases left in between. The CDR3 DNA, read in part, is TGTGCCAGCAGTAAACTCAGGGCAGATACG. Translated: CASSKLRADT. The CDR3 as a whole reads CASSKLRADTQYF.

This clone was detected ten times or more. The read finishes 3 residues shy of the CDR3 end, and the germline J gene is used to complete it. The chain links TRBV11-2 to TRBJ2-1, with D tentatively TRBD2 (6 bases). Trimming removed 4 bases at V and 6 bases at J, with 10 bases between. The CDR3 totals 13 residues. Germline lookup yields CDR1 SGHAT and CDR2 FQNNGV. This CDR3 is CASSSFSGNEQFF. CDR3 DNA, as far as it was read: TGTGCCAGCAGCTCCTTTAGCGGCAATGAG.

Ten or more counts support this clone. Incomplete CDR3 DNA: TGTGCCACGAGAACAGGACAGGAGAATCAGCCC. This encodes CATRTGQENQP. The entire CDR3 protein is CATRTGQENQPQHF. V and J are TRBV10-3 and TRBJ1-5; 7 nucleotides align to TRBD1. The sequenced fragment ends 3 residues before the CDR3 boundary, so the rest is inferred from the germline J gene. Germline V lookup: CDR1 ENHRY, CDR2 SYGVKD. The CDR3 is 14 amino acids. Losses at the gene ends were 10 bases for V and 4 bases for J; bases not matched to a gene: 10.

The table lists this clone with many counts. Partial CDR3 DNA: TGTGCCAGCAGTGTACAGGGGCCTCCGAGGGATACG. Residues: CASSVQGPPRDT. The full CDR3 protein reads CASSVQGPPRDTQYF. The V call is TRBV12-3 or TRBV12-4, the J call TRBJ2-3, with TRBD1 identical over 7 bases. The CDR3 end falls 3 residues outside the read, so it is completed with the germline J gene. CDR3 length equals 15 residues. The J segment lost 6 bases and the V segment lost 5 bases, leaving 11 bases of the junction unmatched.

This clone turned up a few times. Mismatch with germline at one junction end may stem from a read error. The read ends 3 residues shy of where the CDR3 ends; the end is completed using the germline J gene. The identical CDR3 is also encoded by other nucleotide sequences in the sample. The V call is TRBV5-1, the J call TRBJ1-2, with 10 bases lining up with TRBD1. This CDR3 region has 14 residues. Germline CDR1 reads SGHRS; CDR2 reads YFSETQ. The DNA read from the CDR3 is TGCGCCAGCAGCTTAGGGACAGGGGTATATGGT. Its translation is CASSLGTGVYG. The whole CDR3 sequence is CASSLGTGVYGYTF.

This clone was detected ten times or more. The DNA ends 3 residues before the CDR3 does, and the rest of the CDR3 is filled in from the germline J gene. The rearrangement joins TRBV19 to TRBJ2-7; 8 nucleotides match TRBD2. The CDR3 is 14 residues long. CDR1 is LNHDA and CDR2 is SQIVND in the germline V gene (reference sequence). V lost 3 bases to trimming and J lost 3 bases; unmatched junction nucleotides: 4. The CDR3 DNA, read in part, is TGTGCCAGTAGTATCGGACTAGCAGTCTACGAG. The encoded protein is CASSIGLAVYE. The entire CDR3 reads CASSIGLAVYEQYF.

This clone was recorded many times. The missing CDR3 end, 3 residues past where the read stops, is filled in from the germline J gene. The V gene is TRBV7-2, the J gene TRBJ1-6, with 7 bases aligning to TRBD1. Germline V gene lookup returns CDR1 SGHTA and CDR2 FQGNSA. This CDR3 has 15 residues. Losses at the gene ends were 5 bases for V and 5 bases for J; bases not matched to a gene: 6. The part of the CDR3 DNA that was read is TGTGCCAGCAGCCTACAGGGGCACAATAATTCACCC. It is translated as CASSLQGHNNSP. The full CDR3 protein reads CASSLQGHNNSPLHF.

The sample holds a few counts of this clone. The read falls 3 residues short of the CDR3 end, and the missing part is taken from the germline J gene. The chain couples TRBV2 to TRBJ1-4; D remains unclear. The germline V gene has CDR1 SNHLY and CDR2 FYNNEI. The CDR3 is 14 amino acids. V gave up 2 bases and J gave up 0 bases, with 4 bases separating them. CDR3 DNA (partial): TGTGCCAGCAGTGAACAATCAACTAATGAAAAA. It translates to CASSEQSTNEK. The entire CDR3 protein is CASSEQSTNEKLFF.

This clone was observed at least ten times. The sequenced fragment ends 3 residues before the CDR3 boundary, so the rest is inferred from the germline J gene. This chain connects TRBV6-2 or TRBV6-3 to TRBJ2-3; no clear D gene. This CDR3 is 15 amino acids long. Germline CDR1 MNHEY, CDR2 SVGEGT. The DNA read from the CDR3 is TGTGCCAGCAGTTACACAGATACAGTAATAGAGACG. Its translation: CASSYTDTVIET. In full, the CDR3 is CASSYTDTVIETQYF.

This clone appeared many times. The read ends 3 residues before the CDR3 terminus; that terminus is restored from the germline J gene. V is TRBV5-1 and J is TRBJ1-1; no firm D call. This CDR3 region has 12 residues. V was cut by 0 bases and J by 5 bases, with 5 bases left in between. Looked up from germline, CDR1 is SGHRS and CDR2 is YFSETQ. The CDR3 protein is CASSLVGTEAFF. The CDR3 DNA, read in part, is TGCGCCAGCAGCTTGGTAGGGACTGAA.

This clone was picked up many times. The read ends 3 residues shy of where the CDR3 ends; the end is completed using the germline J gene. This chain joins TRBV6-1 and TRBJ1-4; 7 nucleotides agree with TRBD1. The trim removed 1 base at V and 4 bases at J, leaving 3 bases unmatched. There are 15 residues in the CDR3. The germline V gene has CDR1 MNHNS and CDR2 SASEGT. CDR3 DNA, as far as it was read: TGTGCCAGCAGTGAAGTCGGGACAGTTAATGAAAAA. It specifies CASSEVGTVNEK. The whole CDR3 protein reads CASSEVGTVNEKLFF.

In its sample, this clone was seen many times. One junction end disagrees with the germline gene, perhaps due to a read error. The CDR3 end is not reached by the read, which stops 3 residues before it; the germline J gene fills it in. The J gene is TRBJ2-7, the V gene TRBV20-1, with 8 positions matching TRBD2. The CDR3 covers 13 residues. CDR1 and CDR2 (germline): DFQATT, SNEGSKA (reference sequence). Incomplete CDR3 DNA: TGTAGTGCTAAACTAGCGGATGCCTACGAG. Protein: CSAKLADAYE. The complete CDR3 protein is CSAKLADAYEQYF.

This clone was detected ten times or more. The DNA ends 3 residues before the CDR3 does, and the rest of the CDR3 is filled in from the germline J gene. The V call is TRBV7-3, the J call TRBJ2-1; TRBD2 agrees at 9 bases. Germline-derived CDR1 and CDR2 are SGHTA and FQGTGA. CDR3 length: 15 amino acids. J was trimmed by 5 bases and V by 0 bases; bases with no gene match: 2. CDR3 residues: CASSLTGLANNEQFF. The sequenced CDR3 bases are TGTGCCAGCAGCTTAACCGGACTAGCGAACAATGAG.

This clone occurred a few times. The CDR3 end lies 3 residues beyond the end of the read and is filled in from the germline J gene. The chain links TRBV5-1 to TRBJ2-3; 11 nucleotides agree with TRBD2. Losses at the gene ends were 5 bases for V and 0 bases for J; bases not matched to a gene: 5. This CDR3 contains 16 residues. From germline, CDR1 is SGHRS and CDR2 YFSETQ. CDR3 protein: CASSLAGGHSTDTQYF. CDR3 DNA, as far as it was read: TGCGCCAGCAGTCTAGCGGGGGGCCATAGCACAGATACG.

This clone was observed at least ten times. The CDR3 is cut off 3 residues early in the read; its end comes from the germline J gene. The chain has TRBV5-1 and TRBJ2-7; D is undetermined. The germline V gene encodes CDR1 SGHRS and CDR2 YFSETQ. CDR3 length: 14 amino acids. V lost 0 bases, J lost 0 bases, and 7 bases lay in between. The sequenced part of the CDR3 DNA is TGCGCCAGCAGCTTGGAACCTAACTCCTACGAG. Protein product: CASSLEPNSYE. The entire CDR3 is CASSLEPNSYEQYF.

At least ten counts were recorded for this clone. The missing CDR3 end, 3 residues past where the read stops, is filled in from the germline J gene. J is TRBJ2-2 and V is TRBV7-2; TRBD2 might be the D (6 bases). Germline V CDR1 and CDR2: SGHTA, FQGNSA. There are 14 residues in the CDR3. Incomplete CDR3 DNA: TGTGCCAGCACCACCCGGGGGAATAATGAAAAG. This translates into CASTTRGNNEK. The CDR3 in full is CASTTRGNNEKLFF. The complete variable domain, with remaining parts taken from reference TRBV7-2 and TRBJ2-2, reads GAGVSQSPSNKVTEKGKDVELRCDPISGHTALYWYRQSLGQGLEFLIYFQGNSAPDKSGLPSDRFSAERTGGSVSTLTIQRTQQEDSAVYLCASTTRGNNEKLFFGEGSRLTVL.

At least ten counts were recorded for this clone. The missing CDR3 end, 3 residues past where the read stops, is filled in from the germline J gene. The J gene is TRBJ2-1, the V gene TRBV7-2; 7 nucleotides align to TRBD2. This CDR3 has 15 residues. Trimming removed 5 bases from V and 3 bases from J; junction bases left unmatched: 7. The germline V gene encodes CDR1 SGHTA and CDR2 FQGNSA. The CDR3 loop reads CASSRASGFYNEQFF. CDR3 DNA (partial): TGTGCCAGCAGCCGGGCTAGCGGATTCTACAATGAG. Based on the CDR3 plus reference TRBV7-2 and TRBJ2-1, the full variable domain is GAGVSQSPSNKVTEKGKDVELRCDPISGHTALYWYRQSLGQGLEFLIYFQGNSAPDKSGLPSDRFSAERTGGSVSTLTIQRTQQEDSAVYLCASSRASGFYNEQFFGPGTRLTVL.

This clone was detected only a few times. The read halts 3 residues ahead of the CDR3 end, with the missing end drawn from the germline J gene. The rearrangement links TRBV18 to TRBJ1-2; D is unclear. The V end was cut by 3 bases, the J end by 4 bases, with 15 bases between. Germline V gives CDR1 KGHSH, CDR2 LQKENI. This CDR3 has 15 residues. The covered CDR3 bases are TGTGCCAGCTCACCTGACACTTCAGTGGGCTATGGC. It specifies CASSPDTSVGYG. The whole CDR3 protein is CASSPDTSVGYGYTF. The full variable domain, in which reference TRBV18 and TRBJ1-2 provide the parts outside the CDR3, is NAGVMQNPRHLVRRRGQEARLRCSPMKGHSHVYWYRQLPEEGLKFMVYLQKENIIDESGMPKERFSAEFPKEGPSILRIQQVVRGDSAAYFCASSPDTSVGYGYTFGSGTRLTVV.

The sample holds many counts of this clone. The read gets to within 3 residues of the CDR3 end, and the germline J gene fills in the rest. The chain joins TRBV7-9 to TRBJ1-2; no clear D. Germline assignment: CDR1 SEHNR and CDR2 FQNEAQ (reference sequence). The CDR3 spans 14 residues. The V end was cut by 2 bases, the J end by 4 bases, with 11 bases between. Partial CDR3 DNA: TGTGCCAGCAGCTTAACTCTAAGCCCCTATGGC. It codes for CASSLTLSPYG. In full, the CDR3 is CASSLTLSPYGYTF.

There are many counts of this clone. Read sequence stops 3 residues before the CDR3 end, and the germline J gene provides the missing end. The gene calls are TRBV10-1 and TRBJ2-3; no clear D gene. Germline V gene sequence: CDR1 WNHNN, CDR2 SYGVQD (reference sequence). V was pared by 2 bases and J by 4 bases, with 10 bases between. The length of the CDR3 is 14 residues. CDR3 residues: CASSEASPADTQYF. Partial CDR3 DNA: TGCGCCAGCAGTGAGGCTAGTCCCGCAGATACG.

This clone was seen repeatedly, ten times or more. The observed sequence ends 3 residues before the CDR3 terminus, with the missing tail filled in from the germline J gene. V and J are TRBV18 and TRBJ1-6; 7 bases are shared with TRBD1. V lost 1 base to trimming and J lost 9 bases; unmatched junction nucleotides: 6. The CDR3 consists of 15 residues. CDR1 is KGHSH, CDR2 LQKENI, per germline. CDR3 protein: CASSPQGAIGSPLHF. The DNA read from the CDR3 is TGTGCCAGCTCACCACAGGGGGCGATTGGTTCACCC.

In this sample, this clone turned up many times. Coverage ceases 3 residues before the CDR3 finishes, and the germline J gene fills in the end. This sequence joins TRBV7-9 and TRBJ1-2; D may be TRBD1 (5 bases). Germline CDR1 is SEHNR and CDR2 is FQNEAQ (reference sequence). This CDR3 contains 15 residues. The ends were cut back, 0 bases at V and 2 bases at J, with 10 bases in the middle. The CDR3 bases that were read are TGTGCCAGCAGCTTAGCCCGGGGGTCAAACTATGGC. Translated, it gives CASSLARGSNYG. The CDR3 in its entirety is CASSLARGSNYGYTF.

This clone was detected many times. The read falls 3 residues short of the CDR3 end, and the missing part is taken from the germline J gene. The genes are TRBV5-4 and TRBJ1-6; possible D gene TRBD1, 5 bases. Trimming removed 4 bases from V and 6 bases from J, with 8 bases in between. This CDR3 region has 13 residues. Germline V CDR1 and CDR2: SGHNT, YYREEE (reference sequence). CDR3 residues: CASSGGSNSPLHF. Partial CDR3 DNA: TGTGCCAGCAGCGGGGGGTCTAATTCACCC. The variable domain in full, completed from reference TRBV5-4 and TRBJ1-6, reads ETGVTQSPTHLIKTRGQQVTLRCSSQSGHNTVSWYQQALGQGPQFIFQYYREEENGRGNFPPRFSGLQFPNYSSELNVNALELDDSALYLCASSGGSNSPLHFGNGTRLTVT.

To note about this clone: This may stem from a read error, because a much larger clone lies one nucleotide away. The CDR3 is cut off 3 residues early in the read; its end comes from the germline J gene. The V and J genes are TRBV5-1 and TRBJ2-1; possible D gene TRBD2, 6 bases. The V gene lost 4 bases and the J gene lost 7 bases, with 15 bases spanning the gap. Germline CDR1 reads SGHRS; CDR2 reads YFSETQ. The CDR3 contains 14 residues. The CDR3 loop is CASSPGTGGNEQFF. The CDR3 DNA, read in part, is TGCGCCAGCAGCCCCGGGACTGGCGGGAATGAG.

This clone was seen at least ten times. From the germline J gene comes the end of the CDR3, since the read stops 3 residues before it. The rearrangement uses TRBV19 and TRBJ1-1; 7 bases map to TRBD1. The trim removed 1 base at V and 0 bases at J, leaving 5 bases unmatched. The V gene's germline CDR1 is LNHDA and CDR2 SQIVND (reference sequence). This CDR3 contains 16 residues. CDR3 DNA (partial): TGTGCCAGTAGTATAGCCCCAGGGGGAGTGAACACTGAA. Protein: CASSIAPGGVNTE. The CDR3 as a whole reads CASSIAPGGVNTEAFF.

This clone showed up many times. The read comes to an end 3 residues before the CDR3 does, leaving the germline J gene to fill in the end. This chain connects TRBV2 to TRBJ1-4, with D possibly being TRBD1 (5 bases). V gave up 2 bases and J gave up 7 bases, with 17 bases separating them. Germline V gives CDR1 SNHLY, CDR2 FYNNEI. The CDR3 runs to 16 residues. CDR3: CASSERGRAVAEKLFF. CDR3 DNA, as far as it was read: TGTGCCAGCAGTGAAAGAGGCAGGGCAGTTGCTGAAAAA.

This clone was observed many times. The CDR3 extends 3 residues past the end of the read, so its final part is completed from the germline J gene. The chain is built from TRBV4-1 and TRBJ2-3, with D hard to call. This CDR3 spans 14 amino acids. V lost 0 bases and J 5 bases, leaving 9 bases between the germline ends. From germline, CDR1 is MGHRA and CDR2 YSYEKL. CDR3 bases read: TGCGCCAGCAGCCAAGATGAAGGTCTAGATACG. It codes for CASSQDEGLDT. The complete CDR3 sequence is CASSQDEGLDTQYF.

This clone was recorded at least ten times. The read halts 3 residues ahead of the CDR3 end, with the missing end drawn from the germline J gene. The gene calls are TRBV30 and TRBJ2-3, with D possibly TRBD1 on 5 matching bases. CDR1 and CDR2 from the germline V gene are GTSNPN and SVGIG (reference sequence). The CDR3 is 13 residues long. The sequenced CDR3 bases are TGTGCCTGGAGTGAGGACAACCAAGAGACG. It is translated as CAWSEDNQET. The full CDR3 sequence reads CAWSEDNQETQYF.